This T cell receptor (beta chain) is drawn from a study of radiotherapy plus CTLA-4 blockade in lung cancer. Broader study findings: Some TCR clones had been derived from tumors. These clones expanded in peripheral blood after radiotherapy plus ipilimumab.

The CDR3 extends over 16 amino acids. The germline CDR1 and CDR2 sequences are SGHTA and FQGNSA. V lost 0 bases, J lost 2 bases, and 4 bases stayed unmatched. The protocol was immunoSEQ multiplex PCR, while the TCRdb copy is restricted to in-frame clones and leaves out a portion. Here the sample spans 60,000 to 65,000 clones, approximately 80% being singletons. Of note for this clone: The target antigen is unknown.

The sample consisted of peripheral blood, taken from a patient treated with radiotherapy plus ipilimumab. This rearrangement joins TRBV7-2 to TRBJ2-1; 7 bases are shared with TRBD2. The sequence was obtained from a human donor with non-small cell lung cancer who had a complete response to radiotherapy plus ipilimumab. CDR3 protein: CASSLAETSTYNEQFF. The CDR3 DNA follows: TGTGCCAGCAGCTTAGCCGAGACTAGCACCTACAATGAGCAGTTCTTC. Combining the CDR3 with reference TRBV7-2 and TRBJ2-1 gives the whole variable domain GAGVSQSPSNKVTEKGKDVELRCDPISGHTALYWYRQSLGQGLEFLIYFQGNSAPDKSGLPSDRFSAERTGGSVSTLTIQRTQQEDSAVYLCASSLAETSTYNEQFFGPGTRLTVL.